One and the same sample provided the 18 T cell receptor beta chains below, sequenced in a study of molecular identifiers for immune sequencing clone quantification. In TCRdb, the PCR reads were re-called with MiXCR into one record per CDR3 protein. Of approximately 100,000 distinct CDR3 sequences in the sample, roughly a third were seen once. Sequencing was done on a sample of naive CD8+ T cells from blood, with Jurkat cell RNA spiked in. Described subset: FACS-sorted CD8+CD4-CCR7+CD45RA+ naive T cells. The receptors shown here come from a human donor in good health. Some libraries in this study had Jurkat cell RNA spiked in.

This chain connects TRBV21-1 to TRBJ2-7; TRBD1 is the table's D call and was not checked against the DNA. TRBV21-1 is classified as a pseudogene. CDR3 length equals 15 residues. CDR3 region: CASSKVWDRIYEQYF. CDR3 in DNA: TGTGCCAGCAGCAAAGTGTGGGACAGGATTTACGAGCAGTACTTC.

The V and J genes are TRBV5-8 and TRBJ2-7; D gene ambiguous. Germline V gene data show CDR1 as SGHTS and CDR2 as YDEGEE. CDR3 length equals 13 residues. Deletions cut 4 bases from V and 4 bases from J, with 12 bases between. The CDR3 loop reads CASSTGPIYEQYF. For the CDR3, the DNA is TGTGCCAGCAGCACCGGACCTATTTACGAGCAGTACTTC. The variable domain in full, with the rest retrieved from reference TRBV5-8 and TRBJ2-7, is EAGVTQSPTHLIKTRGQQATLRCSPISGHTSVYWYQQALGLGLQFLLWYDEGEERNRGNFPPRFSGRQFPNYSSELNVNALELEDSALYLCASSTGPIYEQYFGPGTRLTVT.

The chain carries TRBV5-1 and TRBJ2-7, with 9 positions matching TRBD2. Trimming took 0 bases from V and 2 from J; bases not matched to a gene: 3. Germline CDR1 is SGHRS and CDR2 is YFSETQ. The CDR3 has 15 residues. CDR3 region: CASSLGLADTYEQYF. CDR3 in DNA: TGCGCCAGCAGCTTGGGACTAGCGGACACCTACGAGCAGTACTTC.

This clonotype was counted a single time. Since a much larger clone is just one base distant, this may be a read error. V is TRBV13 and J is TRBJ2-7, with 11 bases that match TRBD1. Germline CDR1 and CDR2: PRHDT and FYEKMQ (reference sequence). The CDR3 has 15 amino acids. Unmatched junction bases numbered 6, after V lost 6 bases and J lost 2 bases. DNA for the CDR3: TGTGCCAGCAGGGGACAGGGGGTTTACCCCTACGAGCAGTACTTC. Encoded protein: CASRGQGVYPYEQYF. The variable domain in full, completed from reference TRBV13 and TRBJ2-7, reads AAGVIQSPRHLIKEKRETATLKCYPIPRHDTVYWYQQGPGQDPQFLISFYEKMQSDKGSIPDRFSAQQFSDYHSELNMSSLELGDSALYFCASRGQGVYPYEQYFGPGTRLTVT.

The CDR3 DNA sequence: TGTGCCAGCAGGGGACAGGGTGAGCAGTTCTTC. Protein: CASRGQGEQFF. The chain couples TRBV28 to TRBJ2-1, with TRBD1 matching 9 bases. CDR1 and CDR2 (germline): MDHEN, SYDVKM. Losses at the gene ends were 6 bases for V and 9 bases for J; bases not matched to a gene: 0. The CDR3 covers 11 residues.

The J gene is TRBJ2-5, the V gene TRBV7-9; D is undetermined. V was pared by 4 bases and J by 2 bases, with 8 bases between. This CDR3 comprises 13 residues. The germline gives CDR1 SEHNR, CDR2 FQNEAQ (reference sequence). CDR3 nucleotide sequence: TGTGCCAGCAGCTGGGCGGAACAAGAGACCCAGTACTTC. It specifies CASSWAEQETQYF.

The gene calls are TRBV18 and TRBJ2-7; no clear D. V was shortened by 6 bases and J by 3 bases, with 18 bases between the two germline ends. Germline V gene sequence: CDR1 KGHSH, CDR2 LQKENI. The CDR3 length is 15 residues. CDR3 nucleotide sequence: TGTGCCAGCTCTCGCCCACATCGGGCAGGCTACGAGCAGTACTTC. This encodes CASSRPHRAGYEQYF.

On this clonotype: Just one base apart from a much larger clone, this may be a read error. The rearrangement uses TRBV5-3 and TRBJ2-2; tentative D call: TRBD1 (5 bases). TRBV5-3 is noted as an ORF with a role that remains uncertain. The CDR3 is made up of 15 amino acids. V was pared by 10 bases and J by 5 bases, with 21 bases between. The CDR3 is CACSLVQGETGELFF. CDR3 in DNA: TGTGCCTGCAGCTTGGTCCAGGGCGAGACCGGGGAGCTGTTTTTT.

For this clonotype: Given a much more abundant clone one base away, this may be a read error. The rearrangement links TRBV28 to TRBJ2-1; D is unresolved. Germline CDR1 and CDR2: MDHEN and SYDVKM. This CDR3 is built from 12 residues. The CDR3: CVSSFLGNEQFF. The CDR3 nucleotides read TGTGTCAGCAGTTTTCTGGGGAATGAGCAGTTCTTC.

The genes are TRBV5-4 and TRBJ1-1; the D gene is possibly TRBD1 (5 bases). Trimming took 4 bases from V and 7 from J, leaving 14 bases between them. The CDR3 loop spans 13 amino acids. Germline V CDR1 and CDR2: SGHNT, YYREEE (reference sequence). DNA for the CDR3: TGTGCCAGCAGCACCGGGACCGAGCTTGAAGCTTTCTTT. This encodes CASSTGTELEAFF.

This clonotype was counted once. The junction and the germline gene differ at one end; a read error may be behind it. The chain has TRBV27 and TRBJ2-3, with 8 bases aligning to TRBD2. The germline gives CDR1 MNHEY, CDR2 SMNVEV (reference sequence). CDR3 length: 14 residues. The CDR3 bases are TGTGCCAGCGCGGGGGGACTATTCACAGATACGCTGTATTTT. Protein product: CASAGGLFTDTLYF.

The V gene is TRBV28, the J gene TRBJ2-3; 8 nucleotides match TRBD2. Trimming cost V 6 bases and J 3 bases; bases outside gene matches: 11. CDR3 size: 16 residues. Germline V gene lookup returns CDR1 MDHEN and CDR2 SYDVKM. The CDR3 region is CASSPPPAGVTDTQYF. CDR3 sequence (DNA): TGTGCCAGCAGCCCCCCCCCAGCGGGAGTAACAGATACGCAGTATTTT. Full variable domain (remainder filled in from reference TRBV28 and TRBJ2-3): DVKVTQSSRYLVKRTGEKVFLECVQDMDHENMFWYRQDPGLGLRLIYFSYDVKMKEKGDIPEGYSVSREKKERFSLILESASTNQTSMYLCASSPPPAGVTDTQYFGPGTRLTVL.

This clonotype has just a few counts. The chain couples TRBV28 to TRBJ2-2; no firm D call. Trimming stripped 3 bases from V and 6 bases from J, with 8 bases between. Germline V gene sequence: CDR1 MDHEN, CDR2 SYDVKM. The CDR3 runs 13 residues. CDR3: CASSLRVAGELFF. Written as DNA, the CDR3 is TGTGCCAGCAGTTTGCGAGTAGCCGGGGAGCTGTTTTTT.

This clonotype was seen many times. The J gene is TRBJ2-2, the V gene TRBV19; D gene ambiguous. The CDR3 extends over 13 amino acids. Germline-derived CDR1 and CDR2 are LNHDA and SQIVND (reference sequence). Trimming cost V 11 bases and J 5 bases, with 15 bases left between them. The CDR3 protein is CAVAGVLTGELFF. The CDR3 DNA reads as TGTGCCGTTGCAGGCGTTTTGACCGGGGAGCTGTTTTTT.

Here the CDR3 reads CASSLTAPDTQYF. CDR3 DNA: TGTGCCAGCAGTTTAACAGCCCCAGATACGCAGTATTTT. V usage is TRBV27 and J usage is TRBJ2-3; no firm D call. The CDR3 runs to 13 residues. Germline V gene lookup returns CDR1 MNHEY and CDR2 SMNVEV (reference sequence). Trimming took off 2 bases at V and 4 bases at J, with 7 bases between the two ends.

J is TRBJ2-3 and V is TRBV7-9; 7 bases match TRBD2. V lost 1 base to trimming and J lost 2 bases; unmatched junction nucleotides: 6. CDR1 SEHNR and CDR2 FQNEAQ come from the germline V gene (reference sequence). The length of the CDR3 is 16 residues. DNA of the CDR3: TGTGCCAGCAGCTTAGAGGGCGGGGGACCCACAGATACGCAGTATTTT. Encoded protein: CASSLEGGGPTDTQYF.

To note about this clonotype: One base away lies a much larger clone, so this may be a sequencing read error. This chain joins TRBV6-5 and TRBJ2-7; 7 nucleotides agree with TRBD2. This CDR3 contains 12 residues. Germline-derived CDR1 and CDR2 are MNHEY and SVGAGI. In nucleotides, the CDR3 is TGTGCCAGCAGTTACGCGGGAGACGAGCAGTGCTTC. It yields the protein CASSYAGDEQCF.

Details on this clonotype: This may come from a read error, since a much larger clone is one base off. The rearrangement links TRBV7-6 to TRBJ2-7; TRBD2 aligns across 8 bases. The germline CDR1 and CDR2 sequences are SGHVS and FNYEAQ. CDR3 length: 14 residues. This CDR3 is CASGPSGGSCEQYF. In DNA, the CDR3 is TGTGCCAGCGGACCCAGCGGGGGCTCCTGCGAGCAGTACTTC. The variable domain in full, completed from reference TRBV7-6 and TRBJ2-7, reads GAGVSQSPRYKVTKRGQDVALRCDPISGHVSLYWYRQALGQGPEFLTYFNYEAQQDKSGLPNDRFSAERPEGSISTLTIQRTEQRDSAMYRCASGPSGGSCEQYFGPGTRLTVT.